The rows below give T cell receptor beta chains drawn from one sample of a study of blood T cell repertoires in COVID-19. Assay: immunoSEQ multiplex PCR; the TCRdb copy retains only in-frame clones and omits some. The data show 55,000 or so clones, 60% to 80% seen once. Specimen: peripheral blood. The origin of the receptors is a man aged 60 to 69 with acute or convalescent COVID-19. Each CDR3 is given without its conserved first and last residue.

v_call	j_call	cdr3_aa
TRBV7-9	TRBJ1-1	ASSRGGTEAF
TRBV7-2	TRBJ1-1	ASIGQGARGEAF
TRBV5-1	TRBJ1-5	ASSLGPGQGNQPQH
TRBV6-5	TRBJ1-2	ASRRKGTGDYGYT
TRBV9	TRBJ2-2	ASSPPGPGELF
TRBV27	TRBJ1-6	ASSPFYPLHNSPLH
TRBV5-6	TRBJ1-5	ASSHTGQTSNQPQH
TRBV7-2	TRBJ2-1	ASSLGPPTSGGSGSEQF
TRBV5-1	TRBJ1-4	ASSSPDRGEEKLF
TRBV4-1	TRBJ2-1	ASSLAGGGNEQF
TRBV7-2	TRBJ2-1	ASSLGHTAYNEQF